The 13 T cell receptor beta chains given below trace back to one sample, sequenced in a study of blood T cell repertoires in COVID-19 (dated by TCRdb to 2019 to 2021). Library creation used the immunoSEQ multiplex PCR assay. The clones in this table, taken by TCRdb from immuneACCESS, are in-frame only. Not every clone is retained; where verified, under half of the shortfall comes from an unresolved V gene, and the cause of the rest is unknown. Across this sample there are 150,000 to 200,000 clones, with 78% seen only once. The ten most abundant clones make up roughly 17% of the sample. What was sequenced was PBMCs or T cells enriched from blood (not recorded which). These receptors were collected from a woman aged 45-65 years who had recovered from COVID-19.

CDR3 loop: CASSSTQVSENGYTF. The CDR3 region has the DNA TGTGCCAGCAGCTCCACCCAGGTGTCCGAGAATGGCTACACCTTC. The gene calls are TRBV28 and TRBJ1-2; D gene unclear. The CDR3 covers 15 residues. CDR1 is MDHEN and CDR2 is SYDVKM in the germline V gene. V was pared by 6 bases and J by 6 bases, with 20 bases between.

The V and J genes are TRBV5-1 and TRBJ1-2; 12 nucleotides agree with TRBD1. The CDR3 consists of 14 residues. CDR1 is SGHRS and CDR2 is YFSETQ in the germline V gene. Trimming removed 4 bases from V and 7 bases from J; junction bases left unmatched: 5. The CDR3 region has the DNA TGCGCCAGCAGCGCGGGACAGGGGGCGCCTGGCTACACCTTC. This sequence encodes CASSAGQGAPGYTF. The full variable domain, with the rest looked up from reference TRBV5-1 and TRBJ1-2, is KAGVTQTPRYLIKTRGQQVTLSCSPISGHRSVSWYQQTPGQGLQFLFEYFSETQRNKGNFPGRFSGRQFSNSRSEMNVSTLELGDSALYLCASSAGQGAPGYTFGSGTRLTVV.

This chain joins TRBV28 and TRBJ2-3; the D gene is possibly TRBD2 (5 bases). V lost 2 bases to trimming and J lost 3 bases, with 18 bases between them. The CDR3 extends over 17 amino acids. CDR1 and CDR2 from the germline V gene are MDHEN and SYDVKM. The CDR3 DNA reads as TGTGCCAGCAGTTTAAATGGGCTAGCCGCGAATACAGATACGCAGTATTTT. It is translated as CASSLNGLAANTDTQYF.

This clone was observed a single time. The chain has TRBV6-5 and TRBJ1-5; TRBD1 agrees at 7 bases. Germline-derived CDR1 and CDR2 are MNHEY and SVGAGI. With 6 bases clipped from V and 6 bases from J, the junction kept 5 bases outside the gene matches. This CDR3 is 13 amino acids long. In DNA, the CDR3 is TGTGCCAGCAGCCCCAACAGGGGTCAGCCCCAGCATTTT. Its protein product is CASSPNRGQPQHF.

The CDR3 sequence: CASSRGTRHQETQYF. The CDR3 nucleotides are TGTGCCAGCAGCCGAGGGACAAGACACCAAGAGACCCAGTACTTC. The chain joins TRBV9 to TRBJ2-5; perhaps TRBD1 as D (6 bases). V lost 4 bases, J lost 0 bases, and 13 bases lay in between. Looked up from germline, CDR1 is SGDLS and CDR2 is YYNGEE. This CDR3 is 15 amino acids long.

The CDR3 sequence: CASSQDHFYLAGVNEQYF. The DNA for the CDR3 is TGTGCCAGCAGCCAAGATCATTTCTATCTAGCGGGAGTAAACGAGCAGTACTTC. This chain joins TRBV4-2 and TRBJ2-7; 10 nucleotides align to TRBD2. V shed 0 bases, J shed 5 bases, and the junction held 13 bases outside the gene matches. The CDR3 extends over 18 amino acids. Germline values: CDR1 LGHNA, CDR2 YNFKEQ.

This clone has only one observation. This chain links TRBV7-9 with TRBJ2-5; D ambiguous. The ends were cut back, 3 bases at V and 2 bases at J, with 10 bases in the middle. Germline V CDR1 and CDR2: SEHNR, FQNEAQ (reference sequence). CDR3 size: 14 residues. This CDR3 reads CASSLSAGQETQYF. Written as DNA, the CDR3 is TGTGCCAGCAGCTTGTCGGCAGGTCAAGAGACCCAGTACTTC.

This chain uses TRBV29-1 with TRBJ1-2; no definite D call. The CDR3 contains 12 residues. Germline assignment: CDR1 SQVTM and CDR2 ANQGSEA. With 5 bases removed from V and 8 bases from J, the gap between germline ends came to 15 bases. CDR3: CSVSVGEGGYTF. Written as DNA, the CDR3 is TGCAGCGTTTCAGTTGGGGAGGGAGGCTACACCTTC.

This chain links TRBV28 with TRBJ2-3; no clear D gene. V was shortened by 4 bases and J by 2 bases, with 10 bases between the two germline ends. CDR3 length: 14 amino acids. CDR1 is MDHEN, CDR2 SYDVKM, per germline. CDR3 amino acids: CASSSSLSTDTQYF. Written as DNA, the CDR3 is TGTGCCAGCAGTTCCTCCCTATCCACAGATACGCAGTATTTT.

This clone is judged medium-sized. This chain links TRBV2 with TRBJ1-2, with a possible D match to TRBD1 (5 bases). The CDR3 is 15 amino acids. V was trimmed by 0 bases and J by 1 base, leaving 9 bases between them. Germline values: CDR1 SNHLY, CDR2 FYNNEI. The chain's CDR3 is CASSEARGVNYGYTF. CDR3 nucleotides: TGTGCCAGCAGTGAAGCGCGGGGGGTTAACTATGGCTACACCTTC.

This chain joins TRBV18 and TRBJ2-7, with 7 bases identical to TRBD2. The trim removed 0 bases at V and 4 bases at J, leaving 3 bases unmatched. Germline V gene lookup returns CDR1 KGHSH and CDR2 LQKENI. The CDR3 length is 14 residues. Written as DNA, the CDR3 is TGTGCCAGCTCACCACCGGGGGGGAGGTACGAGCAGTACTTC. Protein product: CASSPPGGRYEQYF.

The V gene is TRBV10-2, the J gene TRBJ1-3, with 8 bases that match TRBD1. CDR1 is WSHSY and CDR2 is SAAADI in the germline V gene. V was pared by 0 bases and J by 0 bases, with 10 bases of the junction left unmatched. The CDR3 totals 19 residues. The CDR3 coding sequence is TGCGCCAGCAGTGAGTCGGGACAGGTTCTTATCTCCTCTGGAAACACCATATATTTT. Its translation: CASSESGQVLISSGNTIYF.

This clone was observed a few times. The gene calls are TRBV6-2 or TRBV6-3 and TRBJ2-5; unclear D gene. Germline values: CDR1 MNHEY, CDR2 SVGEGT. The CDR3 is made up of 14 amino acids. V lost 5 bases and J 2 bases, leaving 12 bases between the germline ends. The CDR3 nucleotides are TGTGCCAGCAGTCTTATGACGAGGCAAGAGACCCAGTACTTC. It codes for CASSLMTRQETQYF.